The T cell receptor (beta chain) under discussion was sequenced for a study of T cells in narcolepsy. Background on the study: Enrolled donors included narcolepsy type 1 or type 2 patients and healthy controls. Study findings and constraints: Autoreactive HCRT-specific and TRIB2-specific clonotypes were marked in same-patient CSF-versus-blood CD4+ comparisons. In some patient and control memory CD4+ samples, autoreactive clones were absent. Reportedly, autoreactive clonotypes were serially detected in patients' blood but not controls'.

Generated by immunoSEQ multiplex PCR, the TCRdb table keeps only in-frame clones and is missing some. This sample has 25,000 to 35,000 clones, with around 87% found just once. Trimming left V 7 bases short and J 6 bases short, with 13 bases between. This CDR3 has 12 residues. Germline CDR1 is MNHEY and CDR2 is SMNVEV (reference sequence). With respect to this clone: Its target is unknown.

The TCR was taken from a human donor in good health. The V and J genes are TRBV27 and TRBJ2-7; weak D call: TRBD1 (5 bases). Sequences were obtained from memory (CD45RA-) CD4+ T cells from blood. The DNA for the CDR3 is TGTGCCAGCAAAGGGGCGGCCCGCGAGCAGTACTTC. The encoded protein is CASKGAAREQYF.